This TCR beta chain derives from a study of CD8+CD57+ T cells in acquired aplastic anemia. Study information: On average, sorted CD4+ and CD8+ cells gave 3.2 ug of DNA.

It was genomic DNA that served as the template for profiling TCR beta VDJ and CDR3. A single record per CDR3 protein comes from TCRdb applying MiXCR to the reads. The sample carries some 410,000 distinct CDR3 sequences, 55% to 70% recorded once. Notes on this clonotype: Its antigen is still unknown.

Study-level findings and limits: It was found that twenty-nine CD8+ CDR3 sequences were shared between patients and controls.

The CDR3 loop spans 19 amino acids. Germline V CDR1 and CDR2: SEHNR, FQNEAQ (reference sequence). With 5 bases removed from V and 3 bases from J, the gap between germline ends came to 27 bases. The sequence derives from a human donor in good health, serving as a control. The chain recombines TRBV7-9 with TRBJ2-3, with D possibly being TRBD1 or TRBD2 (6 bases each). Sequencing was carried out using sorted CD4+, CD8+, or CD8+CD57+ T cells (not recorded which) from PBMCs. Here the CDR3 DNA reads TGTGCCAGCAGCCCAAGGGGGATCCTGGCGGGGAGCCTTACAGATACGCAGTATTTT. Amino acid sequence: CASSPRGILAGSLTDTQYF.